The 25 T cell receptor beta chains presented below share a single source sample, sequenced in a study of radiotherapy plus CTLA-4 blockade in lung cancer. The data were produced by immunoSEQ multiplex PCR, yet TCRdb's version contains in-frame clones alone and is incomplete. The table includes 30,000 to 35,000 clones, roughly four fifths detected once. The specimen comprised peripheral blood, sampled from a patient treated with radiotherapy plus ipilimumab. The receptors originated from a human donor with non-small cell lung cancer that progressed on radiotherapy plus ipilimumab.

This rearrangement joins TRBV21-1 to TRBJ1-5; the table assigns TRBD1, which was not confirmed against the DNA. TRBV21-1 is termed a pseudogene. The CDR3 totals 14 residues. This chain's CDR3 is CASSKAAGHQPQHF. CDR3 DNA: TGTGCCAGCAGCAAAGCGGCAGGGCATCAGCCCCAGCATTTT.

J is TRBJ2-2 and V is TRBV6-1; 7 bases fit TRBD1. J was trimmed by 0 bases and V by 6 bases; bases with no gene match: 1. CDR3 size: 14 residues. Germline V CDR1 and CDR2: MNHNS, SASEGT. Here the CDR3 reads CASRTGTNTGELFF. CDR3 DNA: TGTGCCAGCAGGACAGGGACGAACACCGGGGAGCTGTTTTTT.

V gene TRBV27 combines with J gene TRBJ1-3; 8 nucleotides match TRBD1. J lost 0 bases, V lost 5 bases, and 3 bases had no gene match. Looked up from germline, CDR1 is MNHEY and CDR2 is SMNVEV (reference sequence). This CDR3 comprises 15 residues. The chain's CDR3 is CASSPGGVSGNTIYF. CDR3 nucleotide sequence: TGTGCCAGCAGTCCAGGGGGCGTCTCTGGAAACACCATATATTTT.

V usage is TRBV10-3 and J usage is TRBJ1-1, with a possible D match to TRBD1 (6 bases). CDR3 size: 13 residues. Trimming took 11 bases from V and 5 from J, leaving 18 bases between them. The germline V gene encodes CDR1 ENHRY and CDR2 SYGVKD. CDR3: CAVTGPASTEAFF. The DNA for the CDR3 is TGTGCCGTCACAGGGCCGGCGTCGACTGAAGCTTTCTTT.

This clone is deemed medium-sized (0.01 to 0.1%). This chain connects TRBV4-3 to TRBJ1-6, with a tentative D call TRBD1 (6 bases). CDR1 is LGHNA, CDR2 YSLEER, per germline. Deletions cut 1 base from V and 11 bases from J, with 12 bases between. The CDR3 runs 14 residues. CDR3 protein: CASSQAGDVTPLHF. The CDR3 DNA follows: TGCGCCAGCAGCCAAGCAGGGGACGTTACACCCCTCCACTTT.

V and J are TRBV7-3 and TRBJ1-1, with 9 bases identical to TRBD1. Germline values: CDR1 SGHTA, CDR2 FQGTGA. This CDR3 region has 15 residues. With 5 bases clipped from V and 4 bases from J, the junction kept 8 bases outside the gene matches. In DNA, the CDR3 is TGTGCCAGCAGCCCCAGTCCGGACAGGGGCACTGAAGCTTTCTTT. This codes for CASSPSPDRGTEAFF.

This clone appeared once. This chain joins TRBV29-1 and TRBJ2-7; 7 bases are a match to TRBD2. The V and J ends lost 1 base and 0 bases, in that order; junction bases with no gene match: 9. This CDR3 is built from 16 residues. CDR1 is SQVTM, CDR2 ANQGSEA, per germline. CDR3 DNA sequence: TGCAGCGTTGAAGGGGGACTACCCGAAACCTCCTACGAGCAGTACTTC. It is translated as CSVEGGLPETSYEQYF.

The chain joins TRBV6-5 to TRBJ2-7; 7 bases line up with TRBD2. J gave up 6 bases and V 7 bases, and 15 bases lay outside the gene matches. CDR1 is MNHEY and CDR2 is SVGAGI in the germline V gene. This CDR3 comprises 15 residues. DNA for the CDR3: TGTGCCAGCACAAAGGACCTCGGGGGGATTGGCGAGCAGTACTTC. Amino acids: CASTKDLGGIGEQYF.

This clone is medium-sized by share. The chain recombines TRBV2 with TRBJ1-6, with no clear D. CDR3 length: 18 amino acids. Trimming left V 0 bases short and J 0 bases short, with 12 bases between. Germline V gene lookup returns CDR1 SNHLY and CDR2 FYNNEI. Here the CDR3 DNA reads TGTGCCAGCAGTGAAGCGTGGTACATCAGCTCCTATAATTCACCCCTCCACTTT. This codes for CASSEAWYISSYNSPLHF.

The chain uses TRBV6-5 and TRBJ1-6, with TRBD1 as a possible D gene (5 bases). This CDR3 has 15 amino acids. With 8 bases removed from V and 8 bases from J, the gap between germline ends came to 19 bases. CDR1 and CDR2 from the germline V gene are MNHEY and SVGAGI. DNA of the CDR3: TGTGCCAGCTCCGCATTCCGGGACTCGGATTCACCCCTCCACTTT. Residues: CASSAFRDSDSPLHF.

The chain is built from TRBV19 and TRBJ2-3; 8 bases align to TRBD2. Trimming cost V 3 bases and J 4 bases; bases outside gene matches: 15. CDR3 length: 18 residues. Germline V gives CDR1 LNHDA, CDR2 SQIVND (reference sequence). The CDR3 loop reads CASSIRPRGSGAPDTQYF. The DNA for the CDR3 is TGTGCCAGTAGTATTAGGCCCCGCGGTAGCGGGGCACCAGATACGCAGTATTTT.

The genes are TRBV19 and TRBJ1-5; D is perhaps TRBD1 (5 bases). The germline CDR1 and CDR2 sequences are LNHDA and SQIVND (reference sequence). There are 15 residues in the CDR3. The ends were cut back, 4 bases at V and 4 bases at J, with 14 bases in the middle. The CDR3 loop reads CASSSQATVNQPQHF. The CDR3 nucleotides read TGTGCCAGTAGTAGCCAGGCGACAGTAAATCAGCCCCAGCATTTT.

J is TRBJ1-1 and V is TRBV5-4, with D tentatively TRBD1 (6 bases). Deletions cut 0 bases from V and 1 base from J, with 13 bases between. The CDR3 loop spans 16 amino acids. Per germline, CDR1 SGHNT and CDR2 YYREEE (reference sequence). The CDR3 is CASSLGTVGQNTEAFF. Here the CDR3 DNA reads TGTGCCAGCAGCTTGGGGACAGTGGGGCAGAACACTGAAGCTTTCTTT. The variable domain in full, with the rest retrieved from reference TRBV5-4 and TRBJ1-1, is ETGVTQSPTHLIKTRGQQVTLRCSSQSGHNTVSWYQQALGQGPQFIFQYYREEENGRGNFPPRFSGLQFPNYSSELNVNALELDDSALYLCASSLGTVGQNTEAFFGQGTRLTVV.

The rearrangement joins TRBV6-5 to TRBJ1-1, with D possibly TRBD1 on 6 matching bases. Between the trimmed V and J ends, which lost 7 bases and 4 bases, there was a span of 19 bases. CDR3 length: 15 amino acids. The germline gives CDR1 MNHEY, CDR2 SVGAGI. CDR3 sequence reads: CASIGPQGLGTEAFF. In DNA form, the CDR3 reads TGTGCCAGCATCGGCCCCCAGGGGCTGGGCACTGAAGCTTTCTTT.

The genes are TRBV27 and TRBJ2-7; TRBD1 matches 7 bases. Germline CDR1 reads MNHEY; CDR2 reads SMNVEV (reference sequence). J gave up 2 bases and V 5 bases, and 9 bases lay outside the gene matches. This CDR3 has 15 residues. In nucleotides, the CDR3 is TGTGCCAGCAGTCAGACCGGGACAGCACCCTACGAGCAGTACTTC. It codes for CASSQTGTAPYEQYF.

J is TRBJ1-2 and V is TRBV4-1; 9 bases are a match to TRBD1. V lost 1 base to trimming and J lost 6 bases; unmatched junction nucleotides: 3. Germline V gives CDR1 MGHRA, CDR2 YSYEKL. The CDR3 contains 14 residues. This chain's CDR3 is CASSQGRDRDGYTF. In DNA form, the CDR3 reads TGCGCCAGCAGCCAAGGGAGGGACAGGGATGGCTACACCTTC.

This clone has a handful of counts. This chain connects TRBV25-1 to TRBJ1-2, with 8 bases lining up with TRBD1. J lost 7 bases, V lost 8 bases, and 12 bases had no gene match. CDR1 and CDR2 from the germline V gene are MGHDK and SYGVNS. CDR3 length: 14 amino acids. Written as DNA, the CDR3 is TGTGCCAGCGCGAAGTCAGGGGGCGCGATTGGCTACACCTTC. This encodes CASAKSGGAIGYTF.

This clone turned up a few times. The chain is built from TRBV7-9 and TRBJ1-4; 8 bases agree with TRBD1. The germline V gene encodes CDR1 SEHNR and CDR2 FQNEAQ (reference sequence). J gave up 0 bases and V 3 bases, and 3 bases lay outside the gene matches. The CDR3 length is 16 residues. Here the CDR3 DNA reads TGTGCCAGCAGCTTCGGGACAGGCGCAACTAATGAAAAACTGTTTTTT. The encoded protein is CASSFGTGATNEKLFF. Drawing the rest from reference TRBV7-9 and TRBJ1-4, the complete variable domain is DTGVSQNPRHKITKRGQNVTFRCDPISEHNRLYWYRQTLGQGPEFLTYFQNEAQLEKSRLLSDRFSAERPKGSFSTLEIQRTEQGDSAMYLCASSFGTGATNEKLFFGSGTQLSVL.

V and J are TRBV11-3 and TRBJ2-1; the match to TRBD1 covers 7 bases. CDR1 is SGHNT, CDR2 YENEEA, per germline. V dropped 1 base and J dropped 5; count of bases not matched to a gene: 5. This CDR3 contains 15 residues. The CDR3 region is CASSLVGTDNNEQFF. In DNA form, the CDR3 reads TGTGCCAGCAGCTTAGTAGGGACAGATAACAATGAGCAGTTCTTC.

This chain connects TRBV5-1 to TRBJ2-7, with 8 bases identical to TRBD2. Trimming took 4 bases from V and 2 from J; bases not matched to a gene: 5. There are 14 residues in the CDR3. In germline, CDR1 is SGHRS, CDR2 YFSETQ. CDR3 sequence (DNA): TGCGCCAGCAGCCCCTCGGGGGGGACCTACGAGCAGTACTTC. Its translation: CASSPSGGTYEQYF.

The gene calls are TRBV2 and TRBJ1-6; D gene uncertain. The CDR3 loop spans 15 amino acids. The V end lost 3 bases, the J end lost 5 bases, and 11 bases lay between the germline ends. Germline V lookup: CDR1 SNHLY, CDR2 FYNNEI. This CDR3 reads CASSERGSNNSPLHF. CDR3 bases: TGTGCCAGCAGTGAGCGAGGCAGCAATAATTCACCCCTCCACTTT.

The chain uses TRBV5-1 and TRBJ2-1, with 10 bases matching TRBD1. The V segment lost 1 base and the J segment 12 bases; nucleotides outside the gene matches: 4. The length of the CDR3 is 13 residues. Germline CDR1 reads SGHRS; CDR2 reads YFSETQ. The CDR3 nucleotides are TGCGCCAGCAGCTTGTGGACAGGGGGGGGGCAGTTCTTC. It codes for CASSLWTGGGQFF. The full variable domain, with the rest looked up from reference TRBV5-1 and TRBJ2-1, is KAGVTQTPRYLIKTRGQQVTLSCSPISGHRSVSWYQQTPGQGLQFLFEYFSETQRNKGNFPGRFSGRQFSNSRSEMNVSTLELGDSALYLCASSLWTGGGQFFGPGTRLTVL.

This chain joins TRBV5-1 and TRBJ2-1, with 16 bases matching TRBD2. V trimming: 3 bases; J trimming: 1 base; junction bases outside the gene matches: 7. The CDR3 has 19 residues. The germline V gene has CDR1 SGHRS and CDR2 YFSETQ. The CDR3 here is CASSSGLAGGPKSYNEQFF. As DNA, the CDR3 is TGCGCCAGCAGCTCGGGACTAGCGGGGGGGCCCAAGTCCTACAATGAGCAGTTCTTC. Full variable domain (rest looked up from reference TRBV5-1 and TRBJ2-1): KAGVTQTPRYLIKTRGQQVTLSCSPISGHRSVSWYQQTPGQGLQFLFEYFSETQRNKGNFPGRFSGRQFSNSRSEMNVSTLELGDSALYLCASSSGLAGGPKSYNEQFFGPGTRLTVL.

The rearrangement joins TRBV19 to TRBJ1-1; maybe TRBD1 (6 bases). V lost 7 bases to trimming and J lost 5 bases, with 17 bases between them. Looked up from germline, CDR1 is LNHDA and CDR2 is SQIVND (reference sequence). CDR3 size: 14 residues. The CDR3 region is CASTVIGGRTEAFF. The CDR3 region has the DNA TGTGCCAGTACGGTTATAGGGGGTAGGACTGAAGCTTTCTTT.

The chain combines TRBV6-6 with TRBJ2-7, with D tentatively TRBD1 (6 bases). Germline V gene data show CDR1 as MNHNY and CDR2 as SVGAGI (reference sequence). V shed 6 bases and J shed 1 base, with 10 bases lying between them. The CDR3 runs to 13 residues. This CDR3 reads CASSPDRSYEQYF. The CDR3, as DNA: TGTGCCAGCAGCCCAGACAGGTCCTACGAGCAGTACTTC.